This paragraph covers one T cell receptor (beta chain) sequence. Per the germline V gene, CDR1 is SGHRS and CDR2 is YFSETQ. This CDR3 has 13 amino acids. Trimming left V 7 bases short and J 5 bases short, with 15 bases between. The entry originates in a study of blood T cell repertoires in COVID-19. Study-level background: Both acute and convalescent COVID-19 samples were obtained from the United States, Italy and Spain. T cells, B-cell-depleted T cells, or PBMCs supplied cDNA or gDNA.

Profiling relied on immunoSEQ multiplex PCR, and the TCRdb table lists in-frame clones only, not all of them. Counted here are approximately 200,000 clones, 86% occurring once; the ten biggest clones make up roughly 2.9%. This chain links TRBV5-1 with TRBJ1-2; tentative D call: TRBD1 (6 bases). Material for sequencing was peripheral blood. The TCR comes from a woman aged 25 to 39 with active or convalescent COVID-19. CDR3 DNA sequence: TGCGCCAGCGCAGGGGCGAACAGTTATGGCTACACCTTC. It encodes CASAGANSYGYTF.